This T cell receptor beta chain derives from a study of cytomegalovirus exposure and HLA in healthy donors. Vbeta (60) and Jbeta (13) primers were used in the PCR. Generated by immunoSEQ multiplex PCR, the TCRdb table keeps only in-frame clones and is missing some. Found here are some 140,000 clones, about 80% of them singletons; the top ten hold 2.2%. Trimming shortened V by 6 bases and J by 7 bases, and 17 bases separated the two germline ends. The CDR3 runs 14 residues. Germline CDR1 is MNHNS and CDR2 is SASEGT. V usage is TRBV6-1 and J usage is TRBJ2-3; weak D call: TRBD2 (6 bases). The TCR was taken from a man aged 25 to 40 in good health and CMV-seronegative. Material for sequencing was PBMCs. CDR3 in amino acids: CASRGSTRWHTQYF. The CDR3 DNA sequence: TGTGCCAGCAGGGGGTCGACTAGGTGGCATACGCAGTATTTT.